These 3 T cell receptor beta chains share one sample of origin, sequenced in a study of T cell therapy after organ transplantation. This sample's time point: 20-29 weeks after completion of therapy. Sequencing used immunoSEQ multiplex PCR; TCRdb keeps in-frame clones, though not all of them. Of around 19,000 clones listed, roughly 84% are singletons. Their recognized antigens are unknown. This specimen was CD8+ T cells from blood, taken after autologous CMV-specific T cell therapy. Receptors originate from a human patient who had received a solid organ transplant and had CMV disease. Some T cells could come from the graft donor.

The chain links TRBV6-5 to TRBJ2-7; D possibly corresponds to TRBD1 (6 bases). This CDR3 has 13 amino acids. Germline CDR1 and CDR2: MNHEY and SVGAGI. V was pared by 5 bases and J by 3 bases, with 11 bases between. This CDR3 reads CASSRDTDYEQYF. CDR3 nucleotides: TGTGCCAGCAGTCGGGACACCGACTACGAGCAGTACTTC.

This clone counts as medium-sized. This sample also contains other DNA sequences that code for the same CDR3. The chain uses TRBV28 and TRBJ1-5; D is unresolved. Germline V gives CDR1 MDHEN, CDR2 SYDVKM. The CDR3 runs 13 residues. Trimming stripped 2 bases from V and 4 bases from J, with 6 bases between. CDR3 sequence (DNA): TGTGCCAGCAGTTTAGGCAGTAATCAGCCCCAGCATTTT. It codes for CASSLGSNQPQHF.

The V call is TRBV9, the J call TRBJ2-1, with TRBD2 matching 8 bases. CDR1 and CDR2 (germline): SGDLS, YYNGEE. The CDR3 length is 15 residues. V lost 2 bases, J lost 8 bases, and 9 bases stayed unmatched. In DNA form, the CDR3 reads TGTGCCAGCAGCGTTTTCGGGAGGGAGGGGGATGAGCAGTTCTTC. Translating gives CASSVFGREGDEQFF.